This passage covers 5 T cell receptor beta chains from one sample sequenced in a study of graft-versus-host responses after intestinal transplantation (dated by TCRdb to about 2021). Library method: the immunoSEQ multiplex PCR assay. The table comes from immuneACCESS by way of TCRdb, which keeps in-frame sequences with V and J called. Part of the clones is missing from these tables; in studies checked, under half for an unresolved V gene and the rest for unknown reasons. This sample is represented by tens of thousands of clones; 90% to 95% of them were singletons. Approximately 0.8% of the sample is held by the ten biggest clonotypes. The sample consisted of PBMCs, taken 16 days after intestinal transplant. Receptors originate from a human patient who received an intestinal transplant, so some T cells may come from the graft donor.

This clone is a singleton in its sample. The rearrangement links TRBV6-1 to TRBJ2-7; 8 bases agree with TRBD1. The V gene's germline CDR1 is MNHNS and CDR2 SASEGT. The CDR3 runs 15 residues. Trimming removed 1 base from V and 2 bases from J; junction bases left unmatched: 4. The CDR3 sequence is CASSEGTGSTYEQYF. Written as DNA, the CDR3 is TGTGCCAGCAGTGAAGGGACAGGGAGTACCTACGAGCAGTACTTC.

This chain joins TRBV9 and TRBJ2-7, with D possibly TRBD1 on 5 matching bases. Trimming left V 3 bases short and J 5 bases short, with 18 bases between. There are 15 residues in the CDR3. Germline CDR1 SGDLS, CDR2 YYNGEE. The CDR3 sequence is CASSAEPGSDDEQYF. For the CDR3, the DNA is TGTGCCAGCAGCGCGGAACCAGGGTCCGATGACGAGCAGTACTTC.

This chain joins TRBV27 and TRBJ2-1; a possible D gene is TRBD2 (5 bases). This CDR3 has 13 amino acids. Germline V lookup: CDR1 MNHEY, CDR2 SMNVEV (reference sequence). V was cut by 9 bases and J by 10 bases, with 19 bases left in between. The CDR3 here is CARNRTPWREQFF. The CDR3 bases are TGTGCCAGGAACCGGACTCCTTGGCGGGAGCAGTTCTTC.

On this clone itself: The junction and the germline gene differ at one end; a read error may be behind it. The gene calls are TRBV29-1 and TRBJ2-1; D gene uncertain. The CDR3 runs to 12 residues. Germline CDR1 and CDR2: SQVTM and ANQGSEA. The CDR3 nucleotides are TGCAGCGTTGAATTCCCCTACGATGAGCAGTTCTTC. It encodes CSVEFPYDEQFF.

The chain uses TRBV4-3 and TRBJ2-7, with no clear D. Deletions cut 4 bases from V and 7 bases from J, with 17 bases between. Germline assignment: CDR1 LGHNA and CDR2 YSLEER. This CDR3 has 14 amino acids. The CDR3, as DNA: TGCGCCAGCAGCCCCCGGCCGGACGCTGGGGAGCAGTACTTC. The encoded protein is CASSPRPDAGEQYF.